The clone carrying this T cell receptor (beta chain) was detected once. Method: immunoSEQ multiplex PCR; TCRdb's copy keeps in-frame clones and lacks some. Among 250,000 to 350,000 clones, roughly 89% were seen once, and the ten largest hold roughly 1.5%. This entry comes from a study of blood T cell repertoires in COVID-19. J was trimmed by 7 bases and V by 5 bases; bases with no gene match: 17. Germline CDR1 reads MDHEN; CDR2 reads SYDVKM. This CDR3 spans 16 amino acids. The sequence was collected from a woman between 18 and 29 years old with acute COVID-19. The gene calls are TRBV28 and TRBJ2-7; 7 bases map to TRBD1. The sample consisted of PBMCs or T cells enriched from blood (not recorded which). The DNA for the CDR3 is TGTGCCAGCAGTACGACAGGGATTAGAGCGTGGTTGGAGCAGTACTTC. Its translation: CASSTTGIRAWLEQYF.